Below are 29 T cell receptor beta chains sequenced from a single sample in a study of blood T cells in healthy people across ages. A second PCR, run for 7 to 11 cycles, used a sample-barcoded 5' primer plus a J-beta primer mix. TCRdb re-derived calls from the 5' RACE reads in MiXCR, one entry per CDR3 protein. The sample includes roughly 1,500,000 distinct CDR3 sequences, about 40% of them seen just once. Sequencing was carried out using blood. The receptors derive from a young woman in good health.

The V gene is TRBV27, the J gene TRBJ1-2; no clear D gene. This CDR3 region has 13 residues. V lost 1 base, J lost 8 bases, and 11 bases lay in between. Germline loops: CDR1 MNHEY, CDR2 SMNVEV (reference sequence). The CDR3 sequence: CASSLLSAGGYTF. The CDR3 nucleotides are TGTGCCAGCAGTTTATTGTCTGCGGGAGGCTACACCTTC.

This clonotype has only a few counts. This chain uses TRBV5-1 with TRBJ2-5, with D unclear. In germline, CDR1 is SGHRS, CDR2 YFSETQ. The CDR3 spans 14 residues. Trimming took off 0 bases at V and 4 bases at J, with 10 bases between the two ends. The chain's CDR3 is CASSLALVTETQYF. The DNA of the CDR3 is TGCGCCAGCAGCTTGGCCCTAGTCACAGAGACCCAGTACTTC.

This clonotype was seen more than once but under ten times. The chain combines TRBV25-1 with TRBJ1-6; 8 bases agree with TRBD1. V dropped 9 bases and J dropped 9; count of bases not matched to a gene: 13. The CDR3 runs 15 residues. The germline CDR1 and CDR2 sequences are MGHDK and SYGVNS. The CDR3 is CASSTPGTGSSPLHF. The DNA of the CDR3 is TGTGCCAGTTCTACTCCCGGGACAGGCAGTTCACCCCTCCACTTT.

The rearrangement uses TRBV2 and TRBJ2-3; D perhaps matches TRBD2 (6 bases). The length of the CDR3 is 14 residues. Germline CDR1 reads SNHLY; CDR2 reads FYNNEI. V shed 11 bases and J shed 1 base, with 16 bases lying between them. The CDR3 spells CAPPVCGGTDTQYF. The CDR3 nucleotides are TGTGCCCCGCCGGTTTGCGGGGGCACAGATACGCAGTATTTT.

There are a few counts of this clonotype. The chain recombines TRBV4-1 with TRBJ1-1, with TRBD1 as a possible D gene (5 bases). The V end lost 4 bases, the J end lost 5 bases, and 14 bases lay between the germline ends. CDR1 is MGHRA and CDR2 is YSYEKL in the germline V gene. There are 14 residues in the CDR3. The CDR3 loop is CASSRPLGGTEAFF. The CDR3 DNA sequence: TGCGCCAGCAGCCGCCCCCTTGGGGGGACTGAAGCTTTCTTT.

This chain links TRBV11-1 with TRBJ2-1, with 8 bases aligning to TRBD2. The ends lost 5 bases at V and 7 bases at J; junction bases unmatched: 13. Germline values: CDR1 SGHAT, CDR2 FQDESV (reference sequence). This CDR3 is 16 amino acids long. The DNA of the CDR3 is TGTGCCAGCAGCCCCAAGCGGGGGTCGCCTCGGAATGAGCAGTTCTTC. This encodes CASSPKRGSPRNEQFF.

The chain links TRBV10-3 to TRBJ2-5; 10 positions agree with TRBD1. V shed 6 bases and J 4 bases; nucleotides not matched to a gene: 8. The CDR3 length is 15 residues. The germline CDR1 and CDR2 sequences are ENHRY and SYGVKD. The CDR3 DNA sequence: TGTGCCATCAGCGGACAGGGGGGTTTTGTAGAGACCCAGTACTTC. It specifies CAISGQGGFVETQYF.

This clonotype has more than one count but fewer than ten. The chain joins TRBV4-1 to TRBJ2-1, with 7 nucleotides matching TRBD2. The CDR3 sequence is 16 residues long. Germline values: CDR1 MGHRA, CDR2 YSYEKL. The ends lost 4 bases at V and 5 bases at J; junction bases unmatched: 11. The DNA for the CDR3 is TGCGCCAGCAGCCCTCGCGAGTGGGAGGGCCACAATGAGCAGTTCTTC. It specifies CASSPREWEGHNEQFF.

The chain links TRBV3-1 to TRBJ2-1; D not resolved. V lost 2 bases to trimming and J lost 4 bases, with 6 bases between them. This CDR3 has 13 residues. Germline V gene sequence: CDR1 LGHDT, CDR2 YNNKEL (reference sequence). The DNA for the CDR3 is TGTGCCAGCAGCCAATCGCTGTACAATGAGCAGTTCTTC. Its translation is CASSQSLYNEQFF.

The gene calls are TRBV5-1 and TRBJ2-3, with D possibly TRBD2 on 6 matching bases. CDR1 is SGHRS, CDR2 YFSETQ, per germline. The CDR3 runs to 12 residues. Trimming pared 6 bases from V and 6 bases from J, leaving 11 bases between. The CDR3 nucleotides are TGCGCCAGCAACCCGGAGGGGGATACGCAGTATTTT. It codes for CASNPEGDTQYF. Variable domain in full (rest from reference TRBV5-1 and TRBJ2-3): KAGVTQTPRYLIKTRGQQVTLSCSPISGHRSVSWYQQTPGQGLQFLFEYFSETQRNKGNFPGRFSGRQFSNSRSEMNVSTLELGDSALYLCASNPEGDTQYFGPGTRLTVL.

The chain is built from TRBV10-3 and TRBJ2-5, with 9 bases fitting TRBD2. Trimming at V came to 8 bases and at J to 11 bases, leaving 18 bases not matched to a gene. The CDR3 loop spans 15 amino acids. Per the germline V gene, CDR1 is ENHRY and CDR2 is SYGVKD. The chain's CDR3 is CAIQLGASGTDGQYF. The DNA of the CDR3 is TGTGCCATCCAACTCGGGGCTAGCGGGACCGATGGGCAGTACTTC.

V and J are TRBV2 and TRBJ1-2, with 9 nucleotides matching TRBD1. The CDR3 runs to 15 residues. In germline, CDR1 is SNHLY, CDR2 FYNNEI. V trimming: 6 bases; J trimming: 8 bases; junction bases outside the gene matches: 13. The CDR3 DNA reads TGTGCCAGCAGCCCCACCGGGACAGGGAGGAGCGGCTACACCTTC. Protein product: CASSPTGTGRSGYTF.

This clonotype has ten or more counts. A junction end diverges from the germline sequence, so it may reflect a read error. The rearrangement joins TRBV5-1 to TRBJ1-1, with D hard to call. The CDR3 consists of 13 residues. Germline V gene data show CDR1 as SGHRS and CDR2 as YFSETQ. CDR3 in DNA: TGTGCCAGCAGTTTAGATGGAGGAACTGAAGCTTTCTTT. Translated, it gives CASSLDGGTEAFF.

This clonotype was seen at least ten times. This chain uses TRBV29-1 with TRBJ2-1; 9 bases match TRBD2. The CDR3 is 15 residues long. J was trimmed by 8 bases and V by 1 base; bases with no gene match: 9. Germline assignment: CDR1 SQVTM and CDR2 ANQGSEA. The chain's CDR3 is CSVEVGGRVSDEQFF. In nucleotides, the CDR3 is TGCAGCGTTGAAGTGGGCGGGAGGGTTTCGGATGAGCAGTTCTTC.

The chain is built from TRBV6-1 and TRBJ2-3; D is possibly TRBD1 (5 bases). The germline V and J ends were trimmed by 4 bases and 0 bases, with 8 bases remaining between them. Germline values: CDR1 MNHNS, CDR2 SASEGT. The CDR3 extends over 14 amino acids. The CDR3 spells CASSGRTSTDTQYF. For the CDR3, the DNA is TGTGCCAGCAGTGGCCGGACAAGCACAGATACGCAGTATTTT.

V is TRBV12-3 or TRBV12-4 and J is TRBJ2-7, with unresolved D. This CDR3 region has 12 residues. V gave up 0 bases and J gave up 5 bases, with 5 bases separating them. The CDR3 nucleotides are TGTGCCAGCAGTTTAGCCCGGAACGAGCAGTACTTC. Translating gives CASSLARNEQYF.

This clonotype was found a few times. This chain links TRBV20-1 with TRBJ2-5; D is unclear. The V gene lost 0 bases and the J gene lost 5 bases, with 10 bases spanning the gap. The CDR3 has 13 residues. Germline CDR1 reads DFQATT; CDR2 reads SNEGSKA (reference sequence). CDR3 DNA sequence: TGCAGTGCTAGAGATCAAGATCGGGAGACCCAGTACTTC. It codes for CSARDQDRETQYF.

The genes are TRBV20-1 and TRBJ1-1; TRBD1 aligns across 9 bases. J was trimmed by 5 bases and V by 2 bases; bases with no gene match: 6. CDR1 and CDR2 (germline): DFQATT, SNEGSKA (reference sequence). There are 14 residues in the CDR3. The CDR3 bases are TGCAGTGCTAGAACCGGACAGGGGTATACTGAAGCTTTCTTT. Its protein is CSARTGQGYTEAFF.

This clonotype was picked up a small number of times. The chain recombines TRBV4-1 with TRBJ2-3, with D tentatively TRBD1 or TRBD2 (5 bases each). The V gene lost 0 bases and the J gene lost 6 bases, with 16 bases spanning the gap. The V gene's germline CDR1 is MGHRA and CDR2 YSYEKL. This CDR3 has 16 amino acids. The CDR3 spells CASSQDQGREWDTQYF. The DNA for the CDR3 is TGCGCCAGCAGCCAAGATCAAGGCAGGGAGTGGGATACGCAGTATTTT.

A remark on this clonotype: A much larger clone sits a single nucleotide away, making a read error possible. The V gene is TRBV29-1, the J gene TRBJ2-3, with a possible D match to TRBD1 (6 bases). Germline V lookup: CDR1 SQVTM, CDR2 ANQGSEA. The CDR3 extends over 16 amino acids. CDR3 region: CSVVGQPPTDTDAQYF. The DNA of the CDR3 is TGCAGCGTGGTCGGACAGCCTCCCACCGACACAGATGCGCAGTATTTT.

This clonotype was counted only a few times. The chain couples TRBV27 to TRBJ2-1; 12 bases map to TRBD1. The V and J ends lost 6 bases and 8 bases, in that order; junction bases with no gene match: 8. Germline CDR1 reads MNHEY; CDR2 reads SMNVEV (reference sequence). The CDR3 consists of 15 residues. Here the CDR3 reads CASSLLGTGGYEQFF. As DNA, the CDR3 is TGTGCCAGCAGCTTGCTGGGGACAGGGGGCTATGAGCAGTTCTTC.

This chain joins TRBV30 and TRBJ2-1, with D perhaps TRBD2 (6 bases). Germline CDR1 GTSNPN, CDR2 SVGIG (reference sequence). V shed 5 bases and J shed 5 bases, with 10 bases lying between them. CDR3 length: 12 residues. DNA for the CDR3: TGTGCCTGGGGGGACTCACACAATGAGCAGTTCTTC. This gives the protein CAWGDSHNEQFF.

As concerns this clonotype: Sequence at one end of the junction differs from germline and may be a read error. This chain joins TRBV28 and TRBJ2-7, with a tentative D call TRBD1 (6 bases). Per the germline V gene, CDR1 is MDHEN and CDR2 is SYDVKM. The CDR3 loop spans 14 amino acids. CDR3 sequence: CASRFAGDRSEQYF. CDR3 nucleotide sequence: TGTGCCAGCCGTTTCGCAGGGGATAGGTCCGAGCAGTACTTC.

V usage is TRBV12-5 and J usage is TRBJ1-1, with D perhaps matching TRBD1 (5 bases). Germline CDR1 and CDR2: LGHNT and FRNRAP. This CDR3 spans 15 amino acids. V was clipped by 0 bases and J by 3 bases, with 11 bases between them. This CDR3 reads CASGLVLGRDTEAFF. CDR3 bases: TGTGCTAGTGGTTTGGTACTAGGCAGGGACACTGAAGCTTTCTTT.

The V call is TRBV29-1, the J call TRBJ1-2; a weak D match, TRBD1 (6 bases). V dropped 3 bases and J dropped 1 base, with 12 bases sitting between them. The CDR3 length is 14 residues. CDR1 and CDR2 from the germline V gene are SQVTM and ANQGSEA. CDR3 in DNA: TGCAGCGTTGAGGGGACATCCCTTAACTATGGCTACACCTTC. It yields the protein CSVEGTSLNYGYTF. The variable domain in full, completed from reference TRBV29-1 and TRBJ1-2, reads SAVISQKPSRDICQRGTSLTIQCQVDSQVTMMFWYRQQPGQSLTLIATANQGSEATYESGFVIDKFPISRPNLTFSTLTVSNMSPEDSSIYLCSVEGTSLNYGYTFGSGTRLTVV.

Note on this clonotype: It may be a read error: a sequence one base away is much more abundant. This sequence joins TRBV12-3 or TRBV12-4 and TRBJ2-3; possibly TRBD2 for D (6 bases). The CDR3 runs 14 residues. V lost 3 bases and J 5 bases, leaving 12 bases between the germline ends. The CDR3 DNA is TGTGCCAGCAGTTTGGACGTGGGGGGAGATACGCAGTATTTT. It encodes CASSLDVGGDTQYF.

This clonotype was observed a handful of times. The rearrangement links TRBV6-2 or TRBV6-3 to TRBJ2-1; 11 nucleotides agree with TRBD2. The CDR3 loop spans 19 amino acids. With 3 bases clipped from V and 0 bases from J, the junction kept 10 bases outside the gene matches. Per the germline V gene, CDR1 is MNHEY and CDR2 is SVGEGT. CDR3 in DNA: TGTGCCAGCAGTTATTTCCCGGGACTAGCGGCCAGCTCCTACAATGAGCAGTTCTTC. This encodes CASSYFPGLAASSYNEQFF.

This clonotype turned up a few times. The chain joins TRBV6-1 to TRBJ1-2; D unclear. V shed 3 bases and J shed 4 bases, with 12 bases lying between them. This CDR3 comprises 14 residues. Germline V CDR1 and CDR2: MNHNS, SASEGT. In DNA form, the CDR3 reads TGTGCCAGCAGTGATCCGGGATCGGGCTATGGCTACACCTTC. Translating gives CASSDPGSGYGYTF.

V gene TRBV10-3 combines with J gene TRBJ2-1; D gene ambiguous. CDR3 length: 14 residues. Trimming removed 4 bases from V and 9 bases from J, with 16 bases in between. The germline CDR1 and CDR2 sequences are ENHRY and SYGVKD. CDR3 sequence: CAISGSMGLGEQFF. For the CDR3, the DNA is TGTGCCATCAGTGGGAGTATGGGGTTGGGTGAGCAGTTCTTC.